The present entry profiles one TCR beta chain with its context. This record belongs to a study of CD8+CD57+ T cells in acquired aplastic anemia. For CDR3 and TCR beta VDJ profiling, genomic DNA was the template used. TCRdb called the reads again in MiXCR, with one record for every CDR3 protein. The sample records fewer than 200,000 distinct CDR3 sequences, 71% being singletons. The CDR3 length is 14 residues. Germline V gene lookup returns CDR1 MRHNA and CDR2 SNTAGT. The junction had 7 bases not matched to a gene; V was cut back by 3 bases and J by 10 bases. Individuals selected for sequencing had exhibited CD8+CD57+ cell expansion on flow cytometry.

The origin of this receptor is a human donor with aplastic anemia. Sequencing input: sorted CD4+, CD8+, or CD8+CD57+ T cells (not recorded which) from PBMCs. The chain couples TRBV6-4 to TRBJ2-1, with 9 positions matching TRBD1. CDR3 bases: TGTGCCAGCAGTGAGGAGGACAGGGGAGGGGAGCAGTTCTTC. Encoded protein: CASSEEDRGGEQFF.